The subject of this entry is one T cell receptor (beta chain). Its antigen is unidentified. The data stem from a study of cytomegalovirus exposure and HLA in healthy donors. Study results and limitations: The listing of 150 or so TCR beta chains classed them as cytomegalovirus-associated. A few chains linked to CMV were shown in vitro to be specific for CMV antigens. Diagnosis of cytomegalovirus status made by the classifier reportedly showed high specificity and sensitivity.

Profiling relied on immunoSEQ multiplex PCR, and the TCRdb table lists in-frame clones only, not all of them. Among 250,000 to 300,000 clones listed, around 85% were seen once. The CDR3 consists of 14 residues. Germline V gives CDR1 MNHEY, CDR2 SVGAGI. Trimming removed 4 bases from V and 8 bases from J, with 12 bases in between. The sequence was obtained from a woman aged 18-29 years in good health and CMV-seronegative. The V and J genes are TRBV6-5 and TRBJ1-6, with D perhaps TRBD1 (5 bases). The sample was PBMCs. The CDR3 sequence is CASSFGGTDSPLHF. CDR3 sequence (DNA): TGTGCCAGCAGTTTCGGGGGTACAGATTCACCCCTCCACTTT.